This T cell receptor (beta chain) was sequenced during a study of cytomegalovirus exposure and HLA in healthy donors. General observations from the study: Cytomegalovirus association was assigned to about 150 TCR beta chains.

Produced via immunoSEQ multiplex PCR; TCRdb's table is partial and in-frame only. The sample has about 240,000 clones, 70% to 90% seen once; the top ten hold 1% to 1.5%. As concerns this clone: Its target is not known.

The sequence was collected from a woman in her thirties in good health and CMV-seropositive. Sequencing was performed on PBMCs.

The CDR3 nucleotides read TGCGCCAGCAGCCAGTCCCCGGGACACATAGGGGAGACCCAGTACTTC. Encoded protein: CASSQSPGHIGETQYF. This chain connects TRBV4-1 to TRBJ2-5, with a weak D call TRBD1 (6 bases). Germline V gene sequence: CDR1 MGHRA, CDR2 YSYEKL. Trimming removed 3 bases at V and 5 bases at J, with 19 bases between. CDR3 length: 16 amino acids.